One sample yielded the 19 T cell receptor beta chains listed below, sequenced in a study of shared clonotypes between healthy human individuals. Clones were read by immunoSEQ multiplex PCR, and TCRdb kept only the in-frame ones, dropping some. The table records 500,000 to 650,000 clones, around 78% of them present only once. The specimen was PBMCs. The receptors come from a woman aged 40 to 49 in good health. Some clones in this sample may be carry-over from other donors' samples.

The chain uses TRBV28 and TRBJ2-7; 11 nucleotides match TRBD1. V lost 8 bases, J lost 4 bases, and 7 bases stayed unmatched. The germline gives CDR1 MDHEN, CDR2 SYDVKM. The CDR3 length is 14 residues. This chain's CDR3 is CASGQGASVYEQYF. DNA of the CDR3: TGTGCCAGCGGACAGGGGGCGAGCGTATACGAGCAGTACTTC.

The rearrangement joins TRBV7-9 to TRBJ2-3, with 14 positions matching TRBD2. The V gene's germline CDR1 is SEHNR and CDR2 FQNEAQ (reference sequence). V dropped 4 bases and J dropped 4; count of bases not matched to a gene: 4. This CDR3 is built from 16 residues. The CDR3 here is CASSSGLAGGSDTQYF. DNA for the CDR3: TGTGCCAGCAGCTCAGGACTAGCGGGAGGTTCAGATACGCAGTATTTT.

V gene TRBV7-2 combines with J gene TRBJ2-5; D call uncertain. The CDR3 contains 13 residues. Germline V CDR1 and CDR2: SGHTA, FQGNSA. V shed 1 base and J shed 6 bases, with 9 bases lying between them. The CDR3 loop is CASSLEGPQTQYF. The CDR3 nucleotides read TGTGCCAGCAGCTTAGAAGGGCCCCAGACCCAGTACTTC.

The chain uses TRBV9 and TRBJ1-1; D is unclear. The CDR3 is 14 amino acids. Trimming stripped 4 bases from V and 7 bases from J, with 17 bases between. Germline loops: CDR1 SGDLS, CDR2 YYNGEE. The CDR3 loop reads CASSPAKGRHEAFF. The CDR3 bases are TGTGCCAGCAGCCCCGCGAAGGGTAGGCATGAAGCTTTCTTT.

The V and J genes are TRBV2 and TRBJ2-7, with TRBD1 matching over 8 bases. The junction had 10 bases not matched to a gene; V was cut back by 7 bases and J by 2 bases. This CDR3 has 15 residues. CDR1 is SNHLY and CDR2 is FYNNEI in the germline V gene. CDR3 sequence: CASTNPGTGAYEQYF. CDR3 DNA sequence: TGTGCCAGCACCAATCCCGGGACAGGCGCCTACGAGCAGTACTTC.

This chain joins TRBV6-6 and TRBJ2-2, with TRBD2 matching 10 bases. V was clipped by 0 bases and J by 4 bases; unmatched bases: 2. Per the germline V gene, CDR1 is MNHNY and CDR2 is SVGAGI (reference sequence). The CDR3 runs to 16 residues. In DNA form, the CDR3 reads TGTGCCAGCAGTTACTCGAGCGGGAGGGGCACCGGGGAGCTGTTTTTT. Its translation is CASSYSSGRGTGELFF.

This clone was observed once. V gene TRBV7-2 combines with J gene TRBJ2-1, with 8 bases that match TRBD1. The ends lost 2 bases at V and 9 bases at J; junction bases unmatched: 9. Germline V lookup: CDR1 SGHTA, CDR2 FQGNSA. The CDR3 spans 15 residues. CDR3 residues: CASSLQGALVVEQFF. CDR3 nucleotides: TGTGCCAGCAGCTTACAGGGGGCCTTAGTGGTTGAGCAGTTCTTC.

Remarks on this clone: At the DNA level, this CDR3 is encoded by other sequences in the same sample as well. The chain uses TRBV15 and TRBJ1-3; unclear D gene. This CDR3 contains 15 residues. The V gene lost 0 bases and the J gene lost 0 bases, with 6 bases spanning the gap. The germline V gene encodes CDR1 LNHNV and CDR2 YYDKDF (reference sequence). The CDR3 DNA follows: TGTGCCACCAGCAGAGATAGTGTCTCTGGAAACACCATATATTTT. It codes for CATSRDSVSGNTIYF.

V gene TRBV28 combines with J gene TRBJ1-5; D possibly corresponds to TRBD1 (5 bases). CDR1 is MDHEN, CDR2 SYDVKM, per germline. This CDR3 comprises 15 residues. Trimming took off 3 bases at V and 3 bases at J, with 12 bases between the two ends. CDR3 nucleotide sequence: TGTGCCAGCAGTTTTCGAGGGGCGGACAATCAGCCCCAGCATTTT. Its protein is CASSFRGADNQPQHF.

The chain links TRBV18 to TRBJ2-2; TRBD2 matches 8 bases. Trimming cost V 2 bases and J 6 bases; bases outside gene matches: 8. The germline gives CDR1 KGHSH, CDR2 LQKENI. There are 16 residues in the CDR3. CDR3 DNA sequence: TGTGCCAGCTCACCAACTCGGGAGGGCCAGTCCGGGGAGCTGTTTTTT. Protein: CASSPTREGQSGELFF.

The V call is TRBV9, the J call TRBJ2-5; D may be TRBD2 (7 bases). Germline V CDR1 and CDR2: SGDLS, YYNGEE. V was shortened by 3 bases and J by 4 bases, with 19 bases between the two germline ends. The CDR3 is 16 amino acids. Here the CDR3 reads CASSETLAEGGETQYF. CDR3 DNA sequence: TGTGCCAGCAGCGAGACCCTAGCGGAAGGGGGAGAGACCCAGTACTTC.

The chain has TRBV28 and TRBJ1-1; 7 bases agree with TRBD1. CDR3 length: 14 amino acids. Germline V CDR1 and CDR2: MDHEN, SYDVKM. V shed 3 bases, J shed 6 bases, and the junction held 7 bases outside the gene matches. CDR3 residues: CASSLVQGTSEAFF. CDR3 DNA: TGTGCCAGCAGTTTGGTACAGGGGACCTCTGAAGCTTTCTTT.

The CDR3 DNA follows: TGTGCCAGCAGCCCCGGTCCGGGGACCTATGGCTACACCTTC. Residues: CASSPGPGTYGYTF. The chain recombines TRBV5-6 with TRBJ1-2, with D perhaps matching TRBD1 (5 bases). The V gene lost 4 bases and the J gene lost 4 bases, with 14 bases spanning the gap. The CDR3 is 14 amino acids. Germline CDR1 reads SGHDT; CDR2 reads YYEEEE. Based on the CDR3 plus reference TRBV5-6 and TRBJ1-2, the full variable domain is DAGVTQSPTHLIKTRGQQVTLRCSPKSGHDTVSWYQQALGQGPQFIFQYYEEEERQRGNFPDRFSGHQFPNYSSELNVNALLLGDSALYLCASSPGPGTYGYTFGSGTRLTVV.

This chain uses TRBV19 with TRBJ2-5, with D possibly being TRBD1 (5 bases). Looked up from germline, CDR1 is LNHDA and CDR2 is SQIVND (reference sequence). The CDR3 has 14 residues. Trimming left V 3 bases short and J 4 bases short, with 12 bases between. DNA of the CDR3: TGTGCCAGTAGTATCCCAGGGTTAGGAGAGACCCAGTACTTC. This codes for CASSIPGLGETQYF.

The chain uses TRBV28 and TRBJ1-1; no clear D gene. The CDR3 spans 17 residues. V lost 7 bases, J lost 1 base, and 22 bases lay in between. Germline lookup yields CDR1 MDHEN and CDR2 SYDVKM. The CDR3 bases are TGTGCCAGCATTAACAGCTTATATAATTTTCGGAACACTGAAGCTTTCTTT. Translating gives CASINSLYNFRNTEAFF.

The V call is TRBV2, the J call TRBJ2-1; 7 bases are a match to TRBD2. The germline gives CDR1 SNHLY, CDR2 FYNNEI. This CDR3 contains 12 residues. V lost 1 base, J lost 11 bases, and 2 bases stayed unmatched. CDR3 amino acids: CASSEGREQQFF. The CDR3 region has the DNA TGTGCCAGCAGTGAAGGGCGGGAGCAGCAGTTCTTC.

This clone showed up just a few times. This rearrangement joins TRBV2 to TRBJ1-2, with D possibly TRBD1 on 5 matching bases. The CDR3 contains 13 residues. CDR1 and CDR2 (germline): SNHLY, FYNNEI. Trimming removed 7 bases from V and 4 bases from J, with 13 bases in between. CDR3: CASIEAGRYGYTF. CDR3 sequence (DNA): TGTGCCAGCATAGAGGCGGGACGCTATGGCTACACCTTC.

The rearrangement links TRBV2 to TRBJ2-7; the D is unclear. This CDR3 region has 14 residues. With 0 bases removed from V and 2 bases from J, the gap between germline ends came to 8 bases. Germline-derived CDR1 and CDR2 are SNHLY and FYNNEI. The CDR3 bases are TGTGCCAGCAGTGAAGCAGTGAATGCCTACGAGCAGTACTTC. Amino acids: CASSEAVNAYEQYF. Supplemented by reference TRBV2 and TRBJ2-7, the full variable domain reads EPEVTQTPSHQVTQMGQEVILRCVPISNHLYFYWYRQILGQKVEFLVSFYNNEISEKSEIFDDQFSVERPDGSNFTLKIRSTKLEDSAMYFCASSEAVNAYEQYFGPGTRLTVT.

The chain recombines TRBV11-1 with TRBJ1-3; no reliable D call. This CDR3 comprises 15 residues. V gave up 5 bases and J gave up 0 bases, with 11 bases separating them. Germline assignment: CDR1 SGHAT and CDR2 FQDESV (reference sequence). DNA of the CDR3: TGTGCCAGCAGCGCCGGACGGGGCTCTGGAAACACCATATATTTT. Its protein product is CASSAGRGSGNTIYF.